The rows below give T cell receptor beta chains drawn from one sample of a study of response to subunit inactivated influenza vaccine. TCRdb re-derived calls from the RT-PCR reads in MiXCR, one entry per CDR3 protein. In the table there are hundreds of thousands of distinct CDR3 sequences, roughly 14% of which are singletons. Sequenced here: PBMCs from blood, sampled 12 days after vaccination. Receptor source: a man aged 50 to 59 who received an inactivated influenza vaccine. CDR3s include the opening cysteine and the closing phenylalanine or tryptophan. A D gene is named only where the DNA matches it firmly. Clone size, where shown, is once, few, many, or a class for clones that have expanded.

CDR3nt	CDR3aa	abundance	j_gene	v_gene	d_gene
TGTGCCAGCAGCCAAGCTTATTCGCCGGGACTAGCGGGTGCAGATACGCAGTATTTT	CASSQAYSPGLAGADTQYF	few	TRBJ2-3	TRBV4-2	TRBD2
TGTGCCAGCAGCTCTAGCGGGAGGGCCCTTGGTGAGCAGTTCTTC	CASSSSGRALGEQFF	few	TRBJ2-1	TRBV7-9	TRBD2
TGTGCCAGCAGGCCCCTTGCCTCAGGGGCCCTGAACACTGAAGCTTTCTTT	CASRPLASGALNTEAFF	few	TRBJ1-1	TRBV2	-
TGTGCCAGCAGCTTACCGGACAGGGGGTTGTGGGAGCAGTACTTC	CASSLPDRGLWEQYF	few	TRBJ2-7	TRBV7-9	TRBD1
TGTGCCAGCAGCCCAATCATCGCTAGCGGGGGAGAGCAGTACTTC	CASSPIIASGGEQYF	-	TRBJ2-7	TRBV7-2	TRBD2
TGCAGCGTGCAGATTCTAGCGGGTGGAACCGAGCAGTACTTC	CSVQILAGGTEQYF	few	TRBJ2-7	TRBV29-1	TRBD2
TGTGCCAGCAGTACCAGGGGGACCAATCAGCCCCAGCATTTT	CASSTRGTNQPQHF	few	TRBJ1-5	TRBV12-3/TRBV12-4	TRBD1
TGCAGTGCTAGAGATGCCCAGGCAGGGGGCTACGAGCAGTACTTC	CSARDAQAGGYEQYF	few	TRBJ2-7	TRBV20-1	TRBD1
TGTGCCAGCAGTTACGGGGCCTCAGCCTACAATGAGCAGTTCTTC	CASSYGASAYNEQFF	few	TRBJ2-1	TRBV6-5	-
TGTGCCAGCAGCTTAGGAGGATGGGACACCATATATTTT	CASSLGGWDTIYF	-	TRBJ1-3	TRBV7-9	-
TGTGCCAGCAGCCCCGGGGGGGTCTATGGCTACACCTTC	CASSPGGVYGYTF	many	TRBJ1-2	TRBV12-3/TRBV12-4	-
TGTGCCAGCAGCTGGGGGACGGCTAGGGCTGAAGCTTTCTTT	CASSWGTARAEAFF	-	TRBJ1-1	TRBV7-2	-
TGTGCCAGCAGCGAGGGGACGGGAAAAGAGACCCAGTACTTC	CASSEGTGKETQYF	-	TRBJ2-5	TRBV9	-
TGTGCCAGCAGTTGGGACTGGAGCACAGATACGCAGTATTTT	CASSWDWSTDTQYF	few	TRBJ2-3	TRBV2	-
TGTGCCATCAGTGAGTCGACAGTACAAACTGAAGCTTTCTTT	CAISESTVQTEAFF	-	TRBJ1-1	TRBV10-3	-
TGCGCCAGCAGCTTACAGGGGGGAGGCGCAGATACGCAGTATTTT	CASSLQGGGADTQYF	-	TRBJ2-3	TRBV5-1	TRBD1
TGTGCCAGCAGTTTAATGGTAGGCGGGAGGATAAATGAGCAGTTCTTC	CASSLMVGGRINEQFF	many	TRBJ2-1	TRBV12-3/TRBV12-4	TRBD2
TGTGCCAGCACCCCCGTGGGACAGTCCTACGAGCAGTACTTC	CASTPVGQSYEQYF	few	TRBJ2-7	TRBV6-2/TRBV6-3	TRBD1
TGCGCCAGCAGCCAAGGGGGCGGTGCGGGAGAAGAGACCCAGTACTTC	CASSQGGGAGEETQYF	few	TRBJ2-5	TRBV4-3	TRBD2
TGCAGTGCTAGAAGGTCAGACTACGAGCAGTACTTC	CSARRSDYEQYF	many	TRBJ2-7	TRBV20-1	-
TGTGCCAGCAGCGTAGGGACTAGCGGGGGCTCCTACAATGAGCAGTTCTTC	CASSVGTSGGSYNEQFF	-	TRBJ2-1	TRBV9	TRBD2
TGCAGTGCTTCGACAGCCTCCTACGAGCAGTACTTC	CSASTASYEQYF	few	TRBJ2-7	TRBV20-1	-
TGTGCCAGCAGTTTATCGGGGGGGTCCCGGGGCGGGGAGCTGTTTTTT	CASSLSGGSRGGELFF	-	TRBJ2-2	TRBV12-3/TRBV12-4	TRBD2
TGTGCCAGCAGTTTTGGTGAGGAAGCTTTCTTT	CASSFGEEAFF	many	TRBJ1-1	TRBV12-3/TRBV12-4	-
TGTGCCAGCAGCCTGCCCCTTAGCGGGGCCTACAATGAGCAGTTCTTC	CASSLPLSGAYNEQFF	-	TRBJ2-1	TRBV11-2	TRBD2
TGTGCCAGCAGGCCGGGACAGATAAACACCGGGGAGCTGTTTTTT	CASRPGQINTGELFF	-	TRBJ2-2	TRBV12-3/TRBV12-4	TRBD1
TGTGCCAGCAGCTTAGGGGGACAGGGAATCTACGAGCAGTACTTC	CASSLGGQGIYEQYF	-	TRBJ2-7	TRBV7-6	TRBD1
TGTGCCAGCAGCTCGGACAGGGTAGGTGAGCAGTTCTTC	CASSSDRVGEQFF	-	TRBJ2-1	TRBV7-8	TRBD1
TGTGCCAGCAGCTCGCGACAGTACAATGAGCAGTTCTTC	CASSSRQYNEQFF	many	TRBJ2-1	TRBV7-2	-
TGTGCCAGCGGGGGGGCCCGCTACGAGCAGTACTTC	CASGGARYEQYF	-	TRBJ2-7	TRBV7-3	-
TGCAGTGCTAGAGATCCTACGGGCTCTGGGGCCAACGTCCTGACTTTC	CSARDPTGSGANVLTF	-	TRBJ2-6	TRBV20-1	-
TGTGCCAGCAGTTCCGGACAGGGGGGGAATGAGCAGTTCTTC	CASSSGQGGNEQFF	few	TRBJ2-1	TRBV6-2/TRBV6-3	TRBD1
TGTGCCAGCAGATTTCTCGGGCGGGTGGAGTTCGATACGCAGTATTTT	CASRFLGRVEFDTQYF	-	TRBJ2-3	TRBV27	-
TGTGCCAGCAGTCAGTTCGGCTCTGGGGCCAACGTCCTGACTTTC	CASSQFGSGANVLTF	-	TRBJ2-6	TRBV12-3/TRBV12-4	-
TGCAGTGCTCAGGTCCCGGCTAGCGGACCCTACAATGAGCAGTTCTTC	CSAQVPASGPYNEQFF	-	TRBJ2-1	TRBV20-1	TRBD2
TGTGCCAGCAGCGCCCGACGGGGGTGGCCTAATGAAAAACTGTTTTTT	CASSARRGWPNEKLFF	-	TRBJ1-4	TRBV21-1	-
TGTGCCAGCAGTTTAATGGGGAGAGGGACTGAAGCTTTCTTT	CASSLMGRGTEAFF	few	TRBJ1-1	TRBV12-3/TRBV12-4	-
TGTGCCAGCAGGGTACACATGAACACTGAAGCTTTCTTT	CASRVHMNTEAFF	-	TRBJ1-1	TRBV2	-
TGTGCCAGCAAGATAGAGGCCACCTACGAGCAGTACTTC	CASKIEATYEQYF	few	TRBJ2-7	TRBV12-3/TRBV12-4	-
TGTGCCAGCAGCCAAGCTTCGGCTTCACCCCTCCACTTT	CASSQASASPLHF	-	TRBJ1-6	TRBV3-1	-
TGTGCCAGCAGCTCAGGCCACCGGAACACTGAAGCTTTCTTT	CASSSGHRNTEAFF	-	TRBJ1-1	TRBV5-5	-
TGTGCCAGCAGCGGGGGGCTCGGAGATACGCAGTATTTT	CASSGGLGDTQYF	-	TRBJ2-3	TRBV5-7	-
TGCAGTGCTAGAGGCGCGGACAGCTACGAGCAGTACTTC	CSARGADSYEQYF	-	TRBJ2-7	TRBV20-1	-
TGTGCCAGCAGCCTTAGCGGGGGGGCGTCAGATACGCAGTATTTT	CASSLSGGASDTQYF	few	TRBJ2-3	TRBV7-2	TRBD2
TGCAGCGTGGGGGACGCCAACTCCTACGAGCAGTACTTC	CSVGDANSYEQYF	many	TRBJ2-7	TRBV29-1	-